Listed here are 30 T cell receptor beta chains from one sample, sequenced in a study of T cell repertoires in cytomegalovirus infection. TCRdb reanalysed the reads using MiXCR and keeps one entry per CDR3 protein. The sample has about 920,000 distinct CDR3 sequences, roughly 30% seen once. No antigen has been assigned to these receptors. Sequenced here: cultured CD8+ T cells from PBMCs, sampled from culture after CMV antigen stimulation. These receptors originate from a human donor in good health (CMV status not recorded). Some clones in this sample may be carry-over from other donors' samples.

This clonotype has more than one count but fewer than ten. The chain combines TRBV7-9 with TRBJ2-1; weak D call: TRBD2 (5 bases). The CDR3 extends over 15 amino acids. Trimming took off 6 bases at V and 1 base at J, with 13 bases between the two ends. Germline CDR1 and CDR2: SEHNR and FQNEAQ (reference sequence). In DNA, the CDR3 is TGTGCCAGCAGGGAGGACGGATCATCCTACAATGAGCAGTTCTTC. Its protein is CASREDGSSYNEQFF.

This clonotype turned up a few times. V is TRBV7-9 and J is TRBJ1-3, with D tentatively TRBD1 (6 bases). The CDR3 contains 15 residues. Trimming pared 4 bases from V and 5 bases from J, leaving 15 bases between. Germline V gives CDR1 SEHNR, CDR2 FQNEAQ (reference sequence). Written as DNA, the CDR3 is TGTGCCAGCAGCTCGGCAGGGGCCCCCCGAAACACCATATATTTT. Encoded protein: CASSSAGAPRNTIYF.

The rearrangement uses TRBV27 and TRBJ2-7, with D uncertain. The CDR3 extends over 11 amino acids. Between the trimmed V and J ends, which lost 10 bases and 1 base, there was a span of 8 bases. CDR1 MNHEY and CDR2 SMNVEV come from the germline V gene (reference sequence). CDR3 protein: CAIRSSYEQYF. The CDR3 bases are TGTGCCATCCGTTCATCCTACGAGCAGTACTTC.

In the case of this clonotype: With a much larger clone just one base away, this may be a read error. The chain combines TRBV7-6 with TRBJ1-5; tentative D call: TRBD1 (6 bases). CDR1 and CDR2 from the germline V gene are SGHVS and FNYEAQ. This CDR3 has 13 residues. The CDR3 sequence is CVSSRGGDQPQHF. The DNA for the CDR3 is TGTGTCAGCAGCCGAGGGGGGGATCAGCCCCAGCATTTT.

The chain uses TRBV27 and TRBJ2-1; D perhaps matches TRBD2 (6 bases). CDR3 size: 16 residues. Germline CDR1 and CDR2: MNHEY and SMNVEV (reference sequence). V shed 5 bases and J shed 4 bases, with 18 bases lying between them. CDR3 DNA sequence: TGTGCCAGCAGTCCCTCCGGGAGCGGGTGGTACAATGAGCAGTTCTTC. Translated, it gives CASSPSGSGWYNEQFF.

With regard to this clonotype: A much larger clonotype is one base distant, so this may be a read error. The chain joins TRBV12-3 or TRBV12-4 to TRBJ1-5, with a weak D call TRBD1 (5 bases). The CDR3 spans 15 residues. Between the trimmed V and J ends, which lost 6 bases and 7 bases, there was a span of 19 bases. CDR3 nucleotide sequence: TGTGCCAGCAGACAAACCGGTCGGGGGTTCCAGCCCCAGCATTTT. Amino acids: CASRQTGRGFQPQHF.

This clonotype was seen only a few times. V and J are TRBV12-3 or TRBV12-4 and TRBJ2-2; 11 bases match TRBD2. This CDR3 contains 15 residues. V shed 0 bases and J 6 bases; nucleotides not matched to a gene: 0. CDR3 region: CASSLAGLAAGELFF. The CDR3 nucleotides read TGTGCCAGCAGTTTAGCGGGACTAGCGGCCGGGGAGCTGTTTTTT.

This clonotype was counted a few times. V and J are TRBV20-1 and TRBJ2-4; possibly TRBD2 for D (6 bases). The CDR3 is 14 residues long. V shed 5 bases and J shed 0 bases, with 11 bases lying between them. The germline gives CDR1 DFQATT, CDR2 SNEGSKA (reference sequence). In DNA form, the CDR3 reads TGCAGTGCTGGAAGGAGGGGAGCCAAAAACATTCAGTACTTC. Translation: CSAGRRGAKNIQYF.

This clonotype was detected a few times. This chain connects TRBV4-1 to TRBJ1-6; tentative D call: TRBD1 (5 bases). Trimming removed 4 bases from V and 9 bases from J, with 16 bases in between. The CDR3 runs 15 residues. Germline CDR1 MGHRA, CDR2 YSYEKL. CDR3 loop: CASSRVQGNASPLHF. CDR3 coding DNA: TGCGCCAGCAGCCGAGTCCAGGGCAACGCTTCACCCCTCCACTTT.

This clonotype has at least ten counts. This chain uses TRBV7-8 with TRBJ1-2, with unresolved D. Germline CDR1 and CDR2: SGHVS and FQNEAQ. The CDR3 contains 16 residues. The V end was cut by 4 bases, the J end by 6 bases, with 21 bases between. The CDR3 loop is CASSSKLPELGDGYTF. The CDR3 DNA reads TGTGCCAGCAGCTCAAAGCTCCCGGAATTGGGTGATGGCTACACCTTC.

V and J are TRBV10-3 and TRBJ2-3; D is perhaps TRBD1 (6 bases). Trimming stripped 3 bases from V and 4 bases from J, with 11 bases between. The CDR3 totals 14 residues. Germline V gives CDR1 ENHRY, CDR2 SYGVKD. The CDR3 region has the DNA TGTGCCATCAGTGAAGGGGGAGTCGCAGATACGCAGTATTTT. The encoded protein is CAISEGGVADTQYF.

This chain's CDR3 is CASSDRDRRYEQYV. CDR3 bases: TGTGCCAGCAGCGACCGGGACAGGCGTTACGAGCAGTACGTC. This chain joins TRBV5-5 and TRBJ2-7; 8 bases fit TRBD1. CDR3 size: 14 residues. Per the germline V gene, CDR1 is SGHKS and CDR2 is YYEKEE (reference sequence). V shed 4 bases, J shed 4 bases, and the junction held 7 bases outside the gene matches.

This clonotype has only a few counts. The chain recombines TRBV6-1 with TRBJ2-7, with D unresolved. V lost 5 bases and J 5 bases, leaving 13 bases between the germline ends. The CDR3 runs 13 residues. Germline CDR1 and CDR2: MNHNS and SASEGT. CDR3 sequence (DNA): TGTGCCAGCAGTCTCCTGGGCACCCACGAGCAGTACTTC. Translating gives CASSLLGTHEQYF.

There are a few counts of this clonotype. The chain carries TRBV7-9 and TRBJ1-5; 7 bases are a match to TRBD1. The CDR3 has 15 residues. Germline CDR1 is SEHNR and CDR2 is FQNEAQ (reference sequence). With V trimmed by 6 bases and J by 4 bases, 9 bases remained unmatched. CDR3 loop: CASSPGRGVNQPQHF. Written as DNA, the CDR3 is TGTGCCAGCAGTCCCGGCAGGGGGGTTAATCAGCCCCAGCATTTT.

This clonotype was observed once. The genes are TRBV2 and TRBJ1-6; possible D gene TRBD1, 5 bases. CDR1 is SNHLY and CDR2 is FYNNEI in the germline V gene. Trimming shortened V by 1 base and J by 7 bases, and 8 bases separated the two germline ends. The CDR3 is 14 residues long. The CDR3 region has the DNA TGTGCCAGCAGTGAAGGGGGGTCCAATTCACCCCTCCACTTT. It yields the protein CASSEGGSNSPLHF.

This clonotype was counted between two and nine times. V gene TRBV4-3 combines with J gene TRBJ2-1; weak D call: TRBD2 (5 bases). The V gene lost 0 bases and the J gene lost 0 bases, with 15 bases spanning the gap. CDR1 and CDR2 (germline): LGHNA, YSLEER. CDR3 length equals 18 residues. Here the CDR3 reads CASSQEFERESSYNEQFF. CDR3 nucleotide sequence: TGCGCCAGCAGCCAAGAGTTCGAGAGGGAAAGCTCCTACAATGAGCAGTTCTTC.

This clonotype was found a few times. The V gene is TRBV6-2 or TRBV6-3, the J gene TRBJ1-2, with 7 bases that match TRBD1. The CDR3 is made up of 16 amino acids. CDR1 MNHEY and CDR2 SVGEGT come from the germline V gene. V lost 6 bases and J lost 2; bases outside the gene matches: 12. The CDR3 sequence: CASRSVDGTVNYGYTF. In nucleotides, the CDR3 is TGTGCCAGCAGGTCGGTTGACGGGACAGTCAACTATGGCTACACCTTC.

This chain connects TRBV6-2 or TRBV6-3 to TRBJ2-3; D remains unclear. CDR3 size: 14 residues. V was trimmed by 3 bases and J by 6 bases, leaving 13 bases between them. Germline loops: CDR1 MNHEY, CDR2 SVGEGT. The CDR3 sequence: CASSYNPLGDTQYF. The CDR3 DNA reads TGTGCCAGCAGTTATAACCCGCTGGGCGATACGCAGTATTTT.

The rearrangement links TRBV14 to TRBJ1-4; 9 nucleotides align to TRBD1. The CDR3 extends over 14 amino acids. Germline V CDR1 and CDR2: SGHDN, FVKESK. Losses at the gene ends were 5 bases for V and 10 bases for J; bases not matched to a gene: 8. The DNA of the CDR3 is TGTGCCAGCAGCGATCCCGGGACAGGGCCAAAACTGTTTTTT. Its translation: CASSDPGTGPKLFF.

As to this clonotype: Given a much more abundant clone one base away, this may be a read error. The chain uses TRBV4-1 and TRBJ2-1; D is unresolved. V was pared by 1 base and J by 4 bases, with 8 bases between. CDR1 and CDR2 (germline): MGHRA, YSYEKL. This CDR3 comprises 14 residues. CDR3 nucleotides: TGCGCCAGCAGCCAAGCCGGGTGGTACAATGAGCAGTTCTTC. It encodes CASSQAGWYNEQFF.

The chain links TRBV5-4 to TRBJ2-7; D is possibly TRBD1 (5 bases). This CDR3 contains 12 residues. Trimming removed 5 bases at V and 4 bases at J, with 10 bases between. From germline, CDR1 is SGHNT and CDR2 YYREEE (reference sequence). The CDR3 region is CASSQGIYEQYF. The CDR3 DNA follows: TGTGCCAGCAGTCAGGGCATTTACGAGCAGTACTTC. The variable domain in full, with the rest retrieved from reference TRBV5-4 and TRBJ2-7, is ETGVTQSPTHLIKTRGQQVTLRCSSQSGHNTVSWYQQALGQGPQFIFQYYREEENGRGNFPPRFSGLQFPNYSSELNVNALELDDSALYLCASSQGIYEQYFGPGTRLTVT.

This clonotype was detected a few times. The V gene is TRBV6-1, the J gene TRBJ2-1; D is perhaps TRBD1 or TRBD2 (5 bases each). Per germline, CDR1 MNHNS and CDR2 SASEGT. Deletions cut 6 bases from V and 8 bases from J, with 23 bases between. This CDR3 contains 16 residues. The CDR3 region is CASRDLGAREIHEQFF. The CDR3 coding sequence is TGTGCCAGCAGGGACCTCGGGGCCAGAGAAATCCATGAGCAGTTCTTC.

The rearrangement links TRBV19 to TRBJ2-1; 9 nucleotides line up with TRBD1. The CDR3 loop spans 17 amino acids. V gave up 5 bases and J gave up 3 bases; unmatched junction bases: 11. Germline values: CDR1 LNHDA, CDR2 SQIVND (reference sequence). CDR3 sequence reads: CASSLTGTGLIYNEQFF. The DNA for the CDR3 is TGTGCCAGTAGTCTCACCGGGACAGGGCTCATCTACAATGAGCAGTTCTTC.

The V and J genes are TRBV5-1 and TRBJ1-2; 8 bases agree with TRBD1. Germline CDR1 SGHRS, CDR2 YFSETQ. This CDR3 has 14 amino acids. Trimming took 4 bases from V and 5 from J; bases not matched to a gene: 7. Here the CDR3 reads CASSISGTGYGYTF. CDR3 in DNA: TGCGCCAGCAGCATCTCCGGGACAGGTTATGGCTACACCTTC. Supplemented by reference TRBV5-1 and TRBJ1-2, the full variable domain reads KAGVTQTPRYLIKTRGQQVTLSCSPISGHRSVSWYQQTPGQGLQFLFEYFSETQRNKGNFPGRFSGRQFSNSRSEMNVSTLELGDSALYLCASSISGTGYGYTFGSGTRLTVV.

This clonotype has ten or more counts. This chain joins TRBV12-3 or TRBV12-4 and TRBJ1-5; TRBD1 aligns across 8 bases. The CDR3 runs 15 residues. J lost 7 bases, V lost 3 bases, and 8 bases had no gene match. The CDR3 loop reads CASSFGAGGVQPQHF. The CDR3 bases are TGTGCCAGCAGTTTCGGGGCAGGGGGCGTGCAGCCCCAGCATTTT.

This rearrangement joins TRBV14 to TRBJ1-2; 9 bases match TRBD1. The CDR3 is made up of 18 amino acids. The germline V gene encodes CDR1 SGHDN and CDR2 FVKESK. With V trimmed by 1 base and J by 2 bases, 11 bases remained unmatched. The DNA for the CDR3 is TGTGCCAGCAGCCAAGTGCCCTCGGGGACAGGGAGGAACTATGGCTACACCTTC. Encoded protein: CASSQVPSGTGRNYGYTF. The entire variable domain, with the rest obtained from reference TRBV14 and TRBJ1-2, is as follows: EAGVTQFPSHSVIEKGQTVTLRCDPISGHDNLYWYRRVMGKEIKFLLHFVKESKQDESGMPNNRFLAERTGGTYSTLKVQPAELEDSGVYFCASSQVPSGTGRNYGYTFGSGTRLTVV.

The chain has TRBV7-6 and TRBJ2-1, with 10 bases matching TRBD2. Germline V gene lookup returns CDR1 SGHVS and CDR2 FNYEAQ. V shed 4 bases and J 7 bases; nucleotides not matched to a gene: 7. The CDR3 has 15 residues. The CDR3 here is CASSSTSGVFNEQFF. DNA of the CDR3: TGTGCCAGCAGCTCCACTAGCGGGGTATTTAATGAGCAGTTCTTC.

V gene TRBV6-5 combines with J gene TRBJ2-2, with D uncertain. This CDR3 spans 13 amino acids. Between the trimmed V and J ends, which lost 6 bases and 5 bases, there was a span of 10 bases. Germline V gene sequence: CDR1 MNHEY, CDR2 SVGAGI. CDR3 amino acids: CASRGTETGELFF. In DNA, the CDR3 is TGTGCCAGCAGGGGAACCGAAACCGGGGAGCTGTTTTTT.

This chain uses TRBV7-9 with TRBJ2-4; D unclear. Germline CDR1 SEHNR, CDR2 FQNEAQ (reference sequence). Trimming shortened V by 1 base and J by 14 bases, and 12 bases separated the two germline ends. CDR3 length equals 12 residues. The CDR3, as DNA: TGTGCCAGCAGCTTAGGAGGCAGGTTAAAGTACTTC. It is translated as CASSLGGRLKYF.

This clonotype showed up many times. V usage is TRBV2 and J usage is TRBJ2-1; 8 positions agree with TRBD1. Germline lookup yields CDR1 SNHLY and CDR2 FYNNEI. Trimming at V came to 3 bases and at J to 1 base, leaving 5 bases not matched to a gene. CDR3 length equals 16 residues. CDR3 coding DNA: TGTGCCAGCAGTGATTATCAGGGGGCATCCTACAATGAGCAGTTCTTC. Translated, it gives CASSDYQGASYNEQFF.